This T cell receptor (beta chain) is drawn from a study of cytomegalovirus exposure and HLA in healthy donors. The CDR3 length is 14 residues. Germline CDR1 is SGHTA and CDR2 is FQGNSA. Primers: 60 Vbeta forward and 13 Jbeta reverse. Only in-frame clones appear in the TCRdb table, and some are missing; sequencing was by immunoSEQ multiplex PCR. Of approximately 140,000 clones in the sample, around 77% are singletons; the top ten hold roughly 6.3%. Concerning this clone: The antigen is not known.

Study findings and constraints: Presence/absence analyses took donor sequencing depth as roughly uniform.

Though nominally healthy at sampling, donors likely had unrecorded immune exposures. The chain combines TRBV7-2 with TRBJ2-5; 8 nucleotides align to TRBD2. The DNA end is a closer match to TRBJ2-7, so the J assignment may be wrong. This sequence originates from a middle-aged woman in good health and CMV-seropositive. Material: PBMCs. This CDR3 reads CASSRAGGSYEQYF. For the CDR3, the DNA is TGTGCCAGCAGCCGGGCGGGGGGCTCCTACGAGCAGTACTTC.